This entry features one TCR beta chain sequence. Its antigen is not known. The sample is drawn from a study of T-cell memory formation after mild COVID-19. Study results and caveats: Contracting clones from day 15 to 85 showed balanced CD4/CD8; later expanders favored CD4+. That cross-reactive memory joined was suggested by some responding clones appearing in pre-infection memory.

The TCR alpha and TCR beta cDNA libraries, bearing sample barcodes and UMIs, were generated by 5'RACE using constant-segment primers. Using its own MiXCR run on the 5' RACE reads, TCRdb lists one record per CDR3 protein. The sample holds about 470,000 distinct CDR3 sequences, 15% to 20% seen once. The CDR3 has 14 amino acids. With 2 bases removed from V and 2 bases from J, the gap between germline ends came to 12 bases. Germline V gives CDR1 GTSNPN, CDR2 SVGIG (reference sequence). The V call is TRBV30, the J call TRBJ1-1, with a possible D match to TRBD1 (5 bases). This TCR was recovered from an adult woman who had mild COVID-19 (a few samples of this study predate the infection). Cell type and time point are not known. The sample consisted of PBMCs or a T cell subset sorted from them (not recorded which). CDR3 bases: TGTGCCTGGAGTTGGGACCCCGGAAACACTGAAGCTTTCTTT. Amino acids: CAWSWDPGNTEAFF.